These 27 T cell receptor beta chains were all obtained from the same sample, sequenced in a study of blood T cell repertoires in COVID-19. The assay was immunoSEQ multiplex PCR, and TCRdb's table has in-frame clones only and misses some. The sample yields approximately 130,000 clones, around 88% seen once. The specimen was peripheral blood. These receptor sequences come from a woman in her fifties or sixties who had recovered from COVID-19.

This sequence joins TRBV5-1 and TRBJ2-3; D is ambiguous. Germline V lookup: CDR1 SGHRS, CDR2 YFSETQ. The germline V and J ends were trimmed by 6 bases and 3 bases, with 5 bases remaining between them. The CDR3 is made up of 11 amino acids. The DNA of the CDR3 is TGCGCCAGCATGTATACAGATACGCAGTATTTT. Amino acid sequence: CASMYTDTQYF.

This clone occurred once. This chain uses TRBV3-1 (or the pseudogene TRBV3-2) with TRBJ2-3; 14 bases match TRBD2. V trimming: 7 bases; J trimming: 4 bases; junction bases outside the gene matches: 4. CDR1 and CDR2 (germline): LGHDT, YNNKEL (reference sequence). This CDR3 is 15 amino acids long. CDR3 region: CASTRTSGGSDTQYF. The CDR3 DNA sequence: TGTGCCAGCACCCGGACTAGCGGGGGGTCAGATACGCAGTATTTT.

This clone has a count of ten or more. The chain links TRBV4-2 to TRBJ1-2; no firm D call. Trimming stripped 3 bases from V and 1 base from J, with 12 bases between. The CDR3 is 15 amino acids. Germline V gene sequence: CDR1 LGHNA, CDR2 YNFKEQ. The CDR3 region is CASSQDSGINYGYTF. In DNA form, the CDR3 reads TGTGCCAGCAGCCAGGACTCCGGGATTAACTATGGCTACACCTTC.

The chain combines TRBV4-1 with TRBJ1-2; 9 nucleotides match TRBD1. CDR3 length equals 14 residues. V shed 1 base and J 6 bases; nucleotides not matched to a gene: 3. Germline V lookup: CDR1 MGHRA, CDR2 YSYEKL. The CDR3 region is CASSQVWDRDGYTF. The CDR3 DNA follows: TGCGCCAGCAGCCAAGTTTGGGACAGGGATGGCTACACCTTC.

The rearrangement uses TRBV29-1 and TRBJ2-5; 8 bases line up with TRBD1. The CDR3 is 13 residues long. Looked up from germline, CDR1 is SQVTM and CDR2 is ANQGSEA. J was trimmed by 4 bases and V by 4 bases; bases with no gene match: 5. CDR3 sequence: CSVGGQGIETQYF. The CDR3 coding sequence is TGCAGCGTTGGAGGACAGGGAATAGAGACCCAGTACTTC.

CDR3 protein: CASSLDVRGEDEKLFF. CDR3 sequence (DNA): TGTGCCAGCAGCTTAGATGTACGGGGGGAGGATGAAAAACTGTTTTTT. V and J are TRBV7-6 and TRBJ1-4, with TRBD1 as a possible D gene (5 bases). The CDR3 extends over 16 amino acids. Between the trimmed V and J ends, which lost 1 base and 6 bases, there was a span of 15 bases. CDR1 is SGHVS, CDR2 FNYEAQ, per germline.

The CDR3 is CASRSSGGGTDTQYF. CDR3 DNA sequence: TGCGCCAGCAGGAGTAGCGGGGGGGGCACAGATACGCAGTATTTT. The chain recombines TRBV5-1 with TRBJ2-3, with TRBD2 matching 11 bases. The CDR3 is 15 amino acids. With 5 bases clipped from V and 1 base from J, the junction kept 3 bases outside the gene matches. Per the germline V gene, CDR1 is SGHRS and CDR2 is YFSETQ.

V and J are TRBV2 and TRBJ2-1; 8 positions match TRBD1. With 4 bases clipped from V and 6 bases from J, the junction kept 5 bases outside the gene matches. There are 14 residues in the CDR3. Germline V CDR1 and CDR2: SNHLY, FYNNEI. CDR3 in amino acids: CASSALDRGNEQFF. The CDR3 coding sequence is TGTGCCAGCAGTGCCCTTGACAGGGGCAATGAGCAGTTCTTC. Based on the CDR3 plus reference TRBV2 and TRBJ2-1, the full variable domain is EPEVTQTPSHQVTQMGQEVILRCVPISNHLYFYWYRQILGQKVEFLVSFYNNEISEKSEIFDDQFSVERPDGSNFTLKIRSTKLEDSAMYFCASSALDRGNEQFFGPGTRLTVL.

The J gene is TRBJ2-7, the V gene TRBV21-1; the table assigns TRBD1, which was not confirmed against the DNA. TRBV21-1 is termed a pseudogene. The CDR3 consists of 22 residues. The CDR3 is CASSTESLPGQGFSPVSYEQYF. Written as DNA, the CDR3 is TGTGCCAGCAGTACAGAGTCCCTTCCGGGACAGGGATTCTCCCCAGTATCCTACGAGCAGTACTTC.

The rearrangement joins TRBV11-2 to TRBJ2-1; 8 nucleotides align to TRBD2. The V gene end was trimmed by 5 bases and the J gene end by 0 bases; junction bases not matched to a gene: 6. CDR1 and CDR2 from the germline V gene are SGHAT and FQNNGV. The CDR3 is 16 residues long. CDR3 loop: CASSPYSGSSYNEQFF. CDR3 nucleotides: TGTGCCAGCAGCCCCTACAGCGGGAGCTCCTACAATGAGCAGTTCTTC.

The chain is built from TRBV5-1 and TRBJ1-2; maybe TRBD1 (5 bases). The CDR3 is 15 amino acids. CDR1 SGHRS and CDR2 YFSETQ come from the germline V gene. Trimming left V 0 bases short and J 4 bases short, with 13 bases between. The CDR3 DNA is TGCGCCAGCAGCTTGGCATCCGGGGGAGGCTATGGCTACACCTTC. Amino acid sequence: CASSLASGGGYGYTF.

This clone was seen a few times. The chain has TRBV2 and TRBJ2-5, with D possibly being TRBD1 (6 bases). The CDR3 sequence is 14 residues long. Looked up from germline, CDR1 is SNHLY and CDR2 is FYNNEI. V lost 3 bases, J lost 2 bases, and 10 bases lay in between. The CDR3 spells CASSDRTEQETQYF. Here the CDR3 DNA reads TGTGCCAGCAGTGATCGGACAGAACAAGAGACCCAGTACTTC.

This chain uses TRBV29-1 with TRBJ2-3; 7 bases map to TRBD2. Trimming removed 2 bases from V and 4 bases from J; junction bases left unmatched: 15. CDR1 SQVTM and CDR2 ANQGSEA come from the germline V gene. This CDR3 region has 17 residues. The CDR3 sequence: CSVERGLGAGEADTQYF. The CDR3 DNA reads TGCAGCGTTGAAAGGGGCCTAGGGGCGGGAGAGGCAGATACGCAGTATTTT.

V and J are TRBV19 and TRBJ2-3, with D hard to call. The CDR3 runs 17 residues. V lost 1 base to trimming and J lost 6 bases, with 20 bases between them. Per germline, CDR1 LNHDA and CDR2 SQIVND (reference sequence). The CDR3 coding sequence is TGTGCCAGTAGTATAGTGGCTCTTCAGAGTGCGAGGGATACGCAGTATTTT. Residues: CASSIVALQSARDTQYF.

The DNA for the CDR3 is TGTGCCAGCAGCTTAGCACAGCCCGAGCAGTACTTC. It specifies CASSLAQPEQYF. This sequence joins TRBV11-2 and TRBJ2-7, with D hard to call. The CDR3 has 12 amino acids. Trimming cost V 1 base and J 6 bases, with 7 bases left between them. Germline V lookup: CDR1 SGHAT, CDR2 FQNNGV.

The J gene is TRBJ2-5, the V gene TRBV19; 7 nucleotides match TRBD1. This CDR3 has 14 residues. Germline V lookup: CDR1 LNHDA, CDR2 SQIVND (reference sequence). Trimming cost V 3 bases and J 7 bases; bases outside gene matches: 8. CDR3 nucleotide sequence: TGTGCCAGTAGTATGGAGGACAGGCTGGTGACCCAGTACTTC. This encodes CASSMEDRLVTQYF.

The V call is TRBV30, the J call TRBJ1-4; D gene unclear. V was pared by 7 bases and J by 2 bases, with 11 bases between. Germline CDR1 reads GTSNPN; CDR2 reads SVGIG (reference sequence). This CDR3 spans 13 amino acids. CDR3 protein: CASAQWTNEKLFF. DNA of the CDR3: TGTGCCTCGGCACAGTGGACTAATGAAAAACTGTTTTTT.

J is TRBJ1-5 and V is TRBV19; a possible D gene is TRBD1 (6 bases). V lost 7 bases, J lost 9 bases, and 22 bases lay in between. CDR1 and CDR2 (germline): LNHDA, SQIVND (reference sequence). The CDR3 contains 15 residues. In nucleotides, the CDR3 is TGTGCCAGTACCCAATGGGGGGGCCCGGTGGGGCCCCAGCATTTT. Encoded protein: CASTQWGGPVGPQHF.

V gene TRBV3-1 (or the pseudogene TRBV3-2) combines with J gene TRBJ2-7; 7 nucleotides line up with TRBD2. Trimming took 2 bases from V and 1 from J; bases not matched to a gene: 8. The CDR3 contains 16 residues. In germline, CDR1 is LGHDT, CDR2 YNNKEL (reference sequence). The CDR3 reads CASSQIKAGRSYEQYF. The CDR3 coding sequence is TGTGCCAGCAGCCAAATCAAAGCGGGGAGGTCCTACGAGCAGTACTTC.

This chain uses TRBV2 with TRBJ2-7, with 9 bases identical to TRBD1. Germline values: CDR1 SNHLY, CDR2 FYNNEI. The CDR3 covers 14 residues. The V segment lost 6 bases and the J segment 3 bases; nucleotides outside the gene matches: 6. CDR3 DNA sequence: TGTGCCAGCAGCCTGACAGGGGGAAACTACGAGCAGTACTTC. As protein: CASSLTGGNYEQYF.

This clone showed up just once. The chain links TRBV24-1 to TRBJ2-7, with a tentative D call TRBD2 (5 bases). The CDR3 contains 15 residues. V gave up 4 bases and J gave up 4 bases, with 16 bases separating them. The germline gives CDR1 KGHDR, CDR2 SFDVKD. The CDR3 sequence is CATSDPRSRRYEQYF. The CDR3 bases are TGTGCCACCAGTGACCCGAGGTCCAGGAGGTACGAGCAGTACTTC.

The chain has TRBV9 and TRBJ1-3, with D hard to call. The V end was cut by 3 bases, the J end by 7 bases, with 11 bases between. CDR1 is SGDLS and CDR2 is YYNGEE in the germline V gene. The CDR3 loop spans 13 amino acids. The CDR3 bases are TGTGCCAGCAGCGCCCCCAACGCGAACACCATATATTTT. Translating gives CASSAPNANTIYF. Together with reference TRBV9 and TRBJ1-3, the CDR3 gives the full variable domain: DSGVTQTPKHLITATGQRVTLRCSPRSGDLSVYWYQQSLDQGLQFLIQYYNGEERAKGNILERFSAQQFPDLHSELNLSSLELGDSALYFCASSAPNANTIYFGEGSWLTVV.

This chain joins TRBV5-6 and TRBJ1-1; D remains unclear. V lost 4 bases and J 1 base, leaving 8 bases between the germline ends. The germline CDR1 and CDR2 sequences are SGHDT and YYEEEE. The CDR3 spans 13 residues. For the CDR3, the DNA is TGTGCCAGCAGCGTCAGACAGAACACTGAAGCTTTCTTT. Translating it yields CASSVRQNTEAFF.

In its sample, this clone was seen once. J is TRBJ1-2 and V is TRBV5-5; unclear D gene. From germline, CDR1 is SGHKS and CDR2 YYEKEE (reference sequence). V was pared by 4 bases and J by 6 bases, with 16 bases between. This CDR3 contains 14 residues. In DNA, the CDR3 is TGTGCCAGCAGCCGTCGGTGGGAGGCCGATGGCTACACCTTC. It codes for CASSRRWEADGYTF. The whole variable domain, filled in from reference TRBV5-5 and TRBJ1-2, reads DAGVTQSPTHLIKTRGQQVTLRCSPISGHKSVSWYQQVLGQGPQFIFQYYEKEERGRGNFPDRFSARQFPNYSSELNVNALLLGDSALYLCASSRRWEADGYTFGSGTRLTVV.

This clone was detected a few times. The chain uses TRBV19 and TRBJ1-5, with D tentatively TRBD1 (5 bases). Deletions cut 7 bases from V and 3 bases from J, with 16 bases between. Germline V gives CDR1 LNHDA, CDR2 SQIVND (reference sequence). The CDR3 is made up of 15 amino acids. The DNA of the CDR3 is TGTGCCAGTACTGCTGCAGGGATGGACAATCAGCCCCAGCATTTT. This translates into CASTAAGMDNQPQHF.

The CDR3 bases are TGTGCCAGCAGCCGGGACAGGGGGCTATTAAAAACAGATACGCAGTATTTT. It translates to CASSRDRGLLKTDTQYF. The chain is built from TRBV7-6 and TRBJ2-3, with 12 nucleotides matching TRBD1. V lost 5 bases to trimming and J lost 3 bases; unmatched junction nucleotides: 9. Germline V gene lookup returns CDR1 SGHVS and CDR2 FNYEAQ. The length of the CDR3 is 17 residues.

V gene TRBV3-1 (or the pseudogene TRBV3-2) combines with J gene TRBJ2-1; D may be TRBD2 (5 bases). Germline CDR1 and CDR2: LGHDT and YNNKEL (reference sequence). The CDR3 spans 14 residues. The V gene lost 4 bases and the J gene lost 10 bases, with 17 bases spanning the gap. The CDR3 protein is CASSPDTRGNEQFF. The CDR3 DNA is TGTGCCAGCAGCCCCGATACCAGAGGGAACGAGCAGTTCTTC.